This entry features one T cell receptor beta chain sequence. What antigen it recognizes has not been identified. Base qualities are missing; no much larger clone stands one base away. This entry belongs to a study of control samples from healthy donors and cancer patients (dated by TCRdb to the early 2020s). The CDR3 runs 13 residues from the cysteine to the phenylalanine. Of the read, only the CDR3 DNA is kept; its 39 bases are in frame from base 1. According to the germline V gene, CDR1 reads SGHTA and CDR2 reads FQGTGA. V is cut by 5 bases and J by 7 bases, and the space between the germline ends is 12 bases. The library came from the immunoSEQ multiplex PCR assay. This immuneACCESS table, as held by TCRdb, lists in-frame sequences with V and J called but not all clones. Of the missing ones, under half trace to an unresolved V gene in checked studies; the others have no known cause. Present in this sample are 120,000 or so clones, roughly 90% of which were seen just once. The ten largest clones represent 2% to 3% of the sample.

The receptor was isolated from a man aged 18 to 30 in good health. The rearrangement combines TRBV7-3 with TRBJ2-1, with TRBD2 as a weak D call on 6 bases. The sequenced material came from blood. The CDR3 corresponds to CASSLYSGNEQFF. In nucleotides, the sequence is TGTGCCAGCAGCCTTTATAGCGGTAATGAGCAGTTCTTC. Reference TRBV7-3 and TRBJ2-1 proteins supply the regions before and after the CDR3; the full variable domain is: GAGVSQTPSNKVTEKGKYVELRCDPISGHTALYWYRQSLGQGPEFLIYFQGTGAADDSGLPNDRFFAVRPEGSVSTLKIQRTERGDSAVYLCASSLYSGNEQFFGPGTRLTVL.